These T cell receptor beta chains were read from a single sample in a study of blood T cell repertoires in COVID-19. Data came from immunoSEQ multiplex PCR; TCRdb stores just in-frame clones and leaves some out. The sample lists about 140,000 clones; 84% were seen once. The sequencing sample was made of PBMCs or T cells enriched from blood (not recorded which). These receptors came from a woman between 50 and 59 years old with acute COVID-19. Both conserved end residues are part of each CDR3. D genes are given only for firm matches. The listing skips clone size in some rows; elsewhere it reads once, few, many or a size class.

TRBV3-1/TRBV3-2	TRBJ2-1	NA	NA	TGTGCCAGCAGCCCTCCCAGGGCTAGCGCCGACAATGAGCAGTTCTTC	CASSPPRASADNEQFF
TRBV7-2	TRBJ2-5	NA	NA	TGTGCCAGCAGCTACTCTAGGGGGGAGACCCAGTACTTC	CASSYSRGETQYF
TRBV6-5	TRBJ1-3	NA	TRBD1	TGTGCCAGCAGGGACAGGGGATCCTCTGGAAACACCATATATTTT	CASRDRGSSGNTIYF
TRBV2	TRBJ2-7	few	NA	TGTGCCAGCCGCGTCGGTTCGCCCTACGAGCAGTACTTC	CASRVGSPYEQYF
TRBV27	TRBJ1-2	few	NA	TGTGCCAGCAGCCAGGGAGGTTTTGGGTGGGGCTACACCTTC	CASSQGGFGWGYTF
TRBV5-4	TRBJ1-2	NA	NA	TGTGCCAGCAGCTTGGTGGGAGGGAGGTCCTATGGCTACACCTTC	CASSLVGGRSYGYTF
TRBV5-1	TRBJ2-5	NA	NA	TGCGCCAGCAGCTTGCAGGGTCTGTCAGAGACCCAGTACTTC	CASSLQGLSETQYF
TRBV7-6	TRBJ2-7	NA	NA	TGTGCCAGCAGCTTAGCCAGAAACTACGAGCAGTACTTC	CASSLARNYEQYF
TRBV28	TRBJ1-3	NA	NA	TGTGCCAGCAGTTCGGGGTACACCATATATTTT	CASSSGYTIYF
TRBV6-5	TRBJ1-3	NA	TRBD1	TGTGCCAGCGGACAGGTCTTTGGAAACACCATATATTTT	CASGQVFGNTIYF
TRBV19	TRBJ1-1	NA	TRBD1	TGTGCCAGTTCGGGACAGATGAACACTGAAGCTTTCTTT	CASSGQMNTEAFF